This T cell receptor (beta chain) came from a study of OX40 agonist ivuxolimab in advanced cancers. As for the study in general: Previous treatment with anti-PD-1, anti-PD-L1 or anti-CTLA-4 therapy was allowed; 40% had received some. Study results and caveats: Mean expanded clone counts were higher in CD8+ than CD4+ T cells. CD4+ and CD8+ blood T cells expanded clonally by week 6 at 0.1 to 3.0 mg/kg.

Blood sampling was done at baseline, cycle 4 day 1, and cycle 7 day 1. TCRdb keeps only in-frame clones here, not all; method: immunoSEQ multiplex PCR. The profile shows 60,000 to 80,000 clones, 89% of them singletons. The CDR3 spans 13 residues. V was shortened by 4 bases and J by 3 bases, with 7 bases between the two germline ends. Germline loops: CDR1 SGHAT, CDR2 FQNNGV. Concerning this clone: What it binds is unknown.

The origin of this receptor is an adult with an advanced solid tumor such as melanoma, head and neck, liver or kidney cancer. The J gene is TRBJ1-5, the V gene TRBV11-2; D uncertain. Sequenced material: CD4+ or CD8+ T cells sorted from blood, taken in a trial of the OX40 agonist ivuxolimab. The CDR3 reads CASSSNTNQPQHF. As DNA, the CDR3 is TGTGCCAGCAGCTCGAACACCAATCAGCCCCAGCATTTT. The full variable domain, with the rest looked up from reference TRBV11-2 and TRBJ1-5, is EAGVAQSPRYKIIEKRQSVAFWCNPISGHATLYWYQQILGQGPKLLIQFQNNGVVDDSQLPKDRFSAERLKGVDSTLKIQPAKLEDSAVYLCASSSNTNQPQHFGDGTRLSIL.